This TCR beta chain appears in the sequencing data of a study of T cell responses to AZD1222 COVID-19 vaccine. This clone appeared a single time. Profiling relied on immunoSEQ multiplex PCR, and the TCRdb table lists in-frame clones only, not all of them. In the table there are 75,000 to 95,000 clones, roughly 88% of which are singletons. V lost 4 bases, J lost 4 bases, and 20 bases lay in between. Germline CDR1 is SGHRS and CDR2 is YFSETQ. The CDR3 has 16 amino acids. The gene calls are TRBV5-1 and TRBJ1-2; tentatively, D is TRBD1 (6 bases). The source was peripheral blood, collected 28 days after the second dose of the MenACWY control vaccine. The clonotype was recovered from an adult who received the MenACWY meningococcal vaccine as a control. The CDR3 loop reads CASSLVTGGLGYGYTF. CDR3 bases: TGCGCCAGCAGCCTTGTGACAGGAGGATTGGGCTATGGCTACACCTTC.